Each of the 25 T cell receptor beta chains below was sequenced from the same sample in a study of post-analysis software for immune sequencing data. Which antigens these TCRs recognize remains unknown. cDNA libraries for TCR beta contained unique molecular identifiers. TCRdb recomputed calls from the PCR reads with MiXCR, one row per CDR3 protein. The data contain about 760,000 distinct CDR3 sequences, roughly 27% of them singletons. Findings and limits, study-wide: Included in a set of four or five TRBV segments more frequent in patients than controls were TRBV5-6, TRBV5-1 and TRBV20-1.

Sample: blood. The receptors were sampled from a girl under 18 with multiple sclerosis.

This clonotype has just a few counts. The chain combines TRBV29-1 with TRBJ1-4, with D tentatively TRBD1 (5 bases). Trimming shortened V by 3 bases and J by 3 bases, and 8 bases separated the two germline ends. Germline CDR1 and CDR2: SQVTM and ANQGSEA. The CDR3 length is 13 residues. The CDR3 DNA reads TGCAGCGTTGACTCAGGGTCTAATGAAAAACTGTTTTTT. Translation gives CSVDSGSNEKLFF. Complete variable domain (other parts from reference TRBV29-1 and TRBJ1-4): SAVISQKPSRDICQRGTSLTIQCQVDSQVTMMFWYRQQPGQSLTLIATANQGSEATYESGFVIDKFPISRPNLTFSTLTVSNMSPEDSSIYLCSVDSGSNEKLFFGSGTQLSVL.

The table lists this clonotype with a few counts. V usage is TRBV27 and J usage is TRBJ2-7; D remains unclear. V was trimmed by 2 bases and J by 0 bases, leaving 8 bases between them. CDR1 is MNHEY and CDR2 is SMNVEV in the germline V gene (reference sequence). CDR3 size: 14 residues. This CDR3 reads CASSLLGNSYEQYF. CDR3 nucleotide sequence: TGTGCCAGCAGTTTACTCGGCAACTCCTACGAGCAGTACTTC.

This clonotype was seen only a few times. V usage is TRBV6-2 or TRBV6-3 and J usage is TRBJ2-7; a possible D gene is TRBD1 (7 bases). The CDR3 runs to 15 residues. Per the germline V gene, CDR1 is MNHEY and CDR2 is SVGEGT. Trimming shortened V by 6 bases and J by 6 bases, and 21 bases separated the two germline ends. The CDR3 region is CASRSRTGGWSEQYF. In DNA, the CDR3 is TGTGCCAGCAGATCCCGGACAGGAGGGTGGTCCGAGCAGTACTTC.

V and J are TRBV2 and TRBJ1-5; the D gene is possibly TRBD1 (5 bases). This CDR3 comprises 14 residues. CDR1 and CDR2 (germline): SNHLY, FYNNEI. Trimming cost V 5 bases and J 3 bases, with 11 bases left between them. DNA of the CDR3: TGTGCCAGCAGTCCACTGGGGGACAATCAGCCCCAGCATTTT. It codes for CASSPLGDNQPQHF.

This clonotype was detected a few times. This chain links TRBV7-9 with TRBJ2-3; 7 nucleotides match TRBD1. Trimming took 5 bases from V and 3 from J; bases not matched to a gene: 5. Germline CDR1 and CDR2: SEHNR and FQNEAQ (reference sequence). The CDR3 is made up of 14 amino acids. CDR3 region: CASSAGTVTDTQYF. The CDR3 DNA is TGTGCCAGCAGCGCCGGGACAGTAACAGATACGCAGTATTTT.

There are a few counts of this clonotype. V usage is TRBV24-1 and J usage is TRBJ1-2, with 9 bases fitting TRBD1. V shed 4 bases, J shed 5 bases, and the junction held 10 bases outside the gene matches. CDR1 KGHDR and CDR2 SFDVKD come from the germline V gene. CDR3 length: 16 amino acids. The chain's CDR3 is CATSDGRTGDRYGYTF. In DNA form, the CDR3 reads TGTGCCACCAGTGACGGCCGGACAGGGGATCGGTATGGCTACACCTTC.

This clonotype was picked up a small number of times. This rearrangement joins TRBV20-1 to TRBJ2-1; 14 bases line up with TRBD2. Germline-derived CDR1 and CDR2 are DFQATT and SNEGSKA (reference sequence). J lost 6 bases, V lost 6 bases, and 4 bases had no gene match. The CDR3 runs 14 residues. In DNA form, the CDR3 reads TGCAGTGCGCCGACTAGCGGGGGGGCCAATGAGCAGTTCTTC. Its protein product is CSAPTSGGANEQFF.

Only one count was recorded for this clonotype. The rearrangement links TRBV5-1 to TRBJ2-3; D possibly corresponds to TRBD1 (5 bases). Germline values: CDR1 SGHRS, CDR2 YFSETQ. The CDR3 has 14 amino acids. V was shortened by 3 bases and J by 8 bases, with 16 bases between the two germline ends. CDR3 DNA sequence: TGCGCCAGCAGCTCGCAGACAGAAACGACTACGCAGTATTTT. As protein: CASSSQTETTTQYF.

About this clonotype: This may arise from a read error, as a much more abundant clone is one base away. V usage is TRBV4-3 and J usage is TRBJ2-1; TRBD2 matches 8 bases. V gave up 6 bases and J gave up 6 bases; unmatched junction bases: 7. The CDR3 has 14 amino acids. From germline, CDR1 is LGHNA and CDR2 YSLEER. The CDR3 DNA follows: TGCGCCAGCAGGAGGCTAGCGGGCGCCAATGAGCAGTTCTTC. Translation: CASRRLAGANEQFF.

This clonotype appeared a few times. The chain links TRBV5-6 to TRBJ1-5; no firm D call. Trimming shortened V by 3 bases and J by 3 bases, and 16 bases separated the two germline ends. Germline CDR1 reads SGHDT; CDR2 reads YYEEEE. The CDR3 is 16 amino acids. CDR3 nucleotides: TGTGCCAGCAGCTCCACCCGGACTCCGAACAATCAGCCCCAGCATTTT. This codes for CASSSTRTPNNQPQHF. Based on the CDR3 plus reference TRBV5-6 and TRBJ1-5, the full variable domain is DAGVTQSPTHLIKTRGQQVTLRCSPKSGHDTVSWYQQALGQGPQFIFQYYEEEERQRGNFPDRFSGHQFPNYSSELNVNALLLGDSALYLCASSSTRTPNNQPQHFGDGTRLSIL.

This clonotype was recorded a few times. The chain joins TRBV2 to TRBJ2-2; perhaps TRBD1 as D (5 bases). The CDR3 spans 14 residues. V lost 7 bases and J 6 bases, leaving 15 bases between the germline ends. Germline loops: CDR1 SNHLY, CDR2 FYNNEI. The CDR3 bases are TGTGCCAGCAACTTCGACAGTACCCCCGGGGAGCTGTTTTTT. Its protein is CASNFDSTPGELFF.

This clonotype was seen repeatedly, ten times or more. The chain uses TRBV20-1 and TRBJ2-5, with D perhaps TRBD2 (5 bases). V was cut by 6 bases and J by 4 bases, with 12 bases left in between. In germline, CDR1 is DFQATT, CDR2 SNEGSKA (reference sequence). CDR3 length equals 12 residues. The CDR3 loop reads CSAEGGGETQYF. The DNA of the CDR3 is TGCAGTGCCGAAGGAGGTGGAGAGACCCAGTACTTC.

This clonotype was observed many times. Written as DNA, the CDR3 is TGTGCCAGCAGCTTGCAGAACAACTACGAGCAGTACTTC. Amino acid sequence: CASSLQNNYEQYF. This chain connects TRBV5-5 to TRBJ2-7; D is ambiguous. CDR1 is SGHKS, CDR2 YYEKEE, per germline (reference sequence). V was pared by 1 base and J by 3 bases, with 8 bases between. CDR3 length: 13 residues.

There are a few counts of this clonotype. The chain uses TRBV5-1 and TRBJ2-5, with TRBD1 matching over 9 bases. With V trimmed by 2 bases and J by 5 bases, 4 bases remained unmatched. The CDR3 length is 14 residues. Germline V gives CDR1 SGHRS, CDR2 YFSETQ. The CDR3 region is CASSFGQGIETQYF. As DNA, the CDR3 is TGCGCCAGCAGCTTCGGACAGGGGATTGAGACCCAGTACTTC.

This clonotype came up a few times. The rearrangement links TRBV27 to TRBJ2-7; 11 bases agree with TRBD1. Germline V gene sequence: CDR1 MNHEY, CDR2 SMNVEV (reference sequence). The CDR3 extends over 15 amino acids. V lost 5 bases and J lost 7; bases outside the gene matches: 10. This CDR3 reads CASSLERTGGMEQYF. The CDR3, as DNA: TGTGCCAGCAGTCTTGAACGGACAGGGGGCATGGAGCAGTACTTC.

This rearrangement joins TRBV4-2 to TRBJ1-5; TRBD1 is a possible D gene (5 bases). Per germline, CDR1 LGHNA and CDR2 YNFKEQ. Trimming shortened V by 0 bases and J by 0 bases, and 12 bases separated the two germline ends. The CDR3 contains 17 residues. In nucleotides, the CDR3 is TGTGCCAGCAGCCAAGATCCAGGGATAAATAGCAATCAGCCCCAGCATTTT. It is translated as CASSQDPGINSNQPQHF.

Note on this clonotype: The junction and the germline gene differ at one end; a read error may be behind it. This chain joins TRBV6-6 and TRBJ1-1, with D perhaps matching TRBD1 (5 bases). The germline V gene encodes CDR1 MNHNY and CDR2 SVGAGI (reference sequence). There are 12 residues in the CDR3. The CDR3 DNA follows: TGTGCCAGCAGTTACAGGGGCACTGAAACTTTCTTT. Protein: CASSYRGTETFF.

This clonotype was found a few times. This sequence joins TRBV12-3 or TRBV12-4 and TRBJ1-1; TRBD1 is a possible D gene (6 bases). The CDR3 length is 16 residues. The V end lost 4 bases, the J end lost 1 base, and 16 bases lay between the germline ends. In nucleotides, the CDR3 is TGTGCCAGCAGTTCTCAAATTTGGACAGCGAACACTGAAGCTTTCTTT. Protein sequence: CASSSQIWTANTEAFF.

This sequence joins TRBV28 and TRBJ2-7; 9 bases line up with TRBD2. Germline V lookup: CDR1 MDHEN, CDR2 SYDVKM. The CDR3 length is 14 residues. Unmatched junction bases numbered 9, after V lost 9 bases and J lost 3 bases. The CDR3 DNA follows: TGTGCCAGTGTCCTTAGCGGGAGAGTCTACGAGCAGTACTTC. Translated: CASVLSGRVYEQYF.

This clonotype showed up many times. As DNA, the CDR3 is TGTGCCAGCAGTTCGACTAGCGGGGGGTCCTACAATGAGCAGTTCTTC. Its translation is CASSSTSGGSYNEQFF. The J gene is TRBJ2-1, the V gene TRBV7-9; TRBD2 aligns across 13 bases. The CDR3 length is 16 residues. J lost 1 base, V lost 6 bases, and 3 bases had no gene match. Germline V gives CDR1 SEHNR, CDR2 FQNEAQ (reference sequence).

This chain joins TRBV29-1 and TRBJ1-1; D unresolved. The CDR3 consists of 10 residues. V lost 4 bases and J 9 bases, leaving 9 bases between the germline ends. The germline gives CDR1 SQVTM, CDR2 ANQGSEA. The chain's CDR3 is CSVGTEKAFF. The CDR3 nucleotides read TGCAGCGTTGGGACGGAGAAAGCTTTCTTT.

J is TRBJ1-2 and V is TRBV5-5; D possibly corresponds to TRBD1 (6 bases). The CDR3 covers 16 residues. V shed 3 bases and J shed 7 bases, with 22 bases lying between them. Germline CDR1 is SGHKS and CDR2 is YYEKEE (reference sequence). This CDR3 is CASSSQPWGKGGGYTF. The DNA of the CDR3 is TGTGCCAGCAGCTCCCAACCCTGGGGGAAAGGGGGTGGCTACACCTTC.

This clonotype came up a few times. The chain has TRBV12-3 or TRBV12-4 and TRBJ2-1; 7 bases fit TRBD1. The CDR3 is made up of 13 amino acids. V dropped 6 bases and J dropped 8; count of bases not matched to a gene: 7. The CDR3 here is CASSRQGRYEQFF. DNA of the CDR3: TGTGCCAGCAGCCGACAGGGCCGTTATGAGCAGTTCTTC.

Concerning this clonotype: The junction does not match germline at one end; this may be a read error. The genes are TRBV2 and TRBJ2-4; tentative D call: TRBD2 (6 bases). Looked up from germline, CDR1 is SNHLY and CDR2 is FYNNEI. The CDR3 has 15 amino acids. The CDR3 is CASTEQTLAKNIEYF. The CDR3 DNA is TGTGCCAGCACCGAACAGACACTAGCCAAAAACATTGAGTACTTC.

This clonotype occurred a few times. The V and J genes are TRBV7-9 and TRBJ2-5; 7 nucleotides match TRBD1. Germline V gives CDR1 SEHNR, CDR2 FQNEAQ (reference sequence). V was pared by 7 bases and J by 2 bases, with 7 bases of the junction left unmatched. The CDR3 totals 14 residues. The CDR3 region is CASTRGTHQETQYF. The CDR3 bases are TGTGCCAGCACCAGGGGGACACATCAAGAGACCCAGTACTTC. The complete variable domain, with remaining parts taken from reference TRBV7-9 and TRBJ2-5, reads DTGVSQNPRHKITKRGQNVTFRCDPISEHNRLYWYRQTLGQGPEFLTYFQNEAQLEKSRLLSDRFSAERPKGSFSTLEIQRTEQGDSAMYLCASTRGTHQETQYFGPGTRLLVL.